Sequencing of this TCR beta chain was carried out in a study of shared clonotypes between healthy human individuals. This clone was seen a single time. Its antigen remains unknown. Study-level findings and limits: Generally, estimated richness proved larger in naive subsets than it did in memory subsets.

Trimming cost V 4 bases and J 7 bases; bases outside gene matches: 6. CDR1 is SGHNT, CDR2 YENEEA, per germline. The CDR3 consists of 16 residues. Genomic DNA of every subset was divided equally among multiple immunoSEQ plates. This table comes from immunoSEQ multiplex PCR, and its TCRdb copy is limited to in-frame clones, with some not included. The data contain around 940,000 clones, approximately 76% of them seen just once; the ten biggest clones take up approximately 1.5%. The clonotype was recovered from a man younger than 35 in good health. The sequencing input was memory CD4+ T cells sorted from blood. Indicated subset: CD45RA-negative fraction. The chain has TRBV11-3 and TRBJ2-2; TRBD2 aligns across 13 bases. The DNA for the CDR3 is TGTGCCAGCAGCTCGGGGACTAGCGGGACTGTCGGGGAGCTGTTTTTT. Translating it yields CASSSGTSGTVGELFF. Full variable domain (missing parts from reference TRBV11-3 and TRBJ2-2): EAGVVQSPRYKIIEKKQPVAFWCNPISGHNTLYWYLQNLGQGPELLIRYENEEAVDDSQLPKDRFSAERLKGVDSTLKIQPAELGDSAVYLCASSSGTSGTVGELFFGEGSRLTVL.